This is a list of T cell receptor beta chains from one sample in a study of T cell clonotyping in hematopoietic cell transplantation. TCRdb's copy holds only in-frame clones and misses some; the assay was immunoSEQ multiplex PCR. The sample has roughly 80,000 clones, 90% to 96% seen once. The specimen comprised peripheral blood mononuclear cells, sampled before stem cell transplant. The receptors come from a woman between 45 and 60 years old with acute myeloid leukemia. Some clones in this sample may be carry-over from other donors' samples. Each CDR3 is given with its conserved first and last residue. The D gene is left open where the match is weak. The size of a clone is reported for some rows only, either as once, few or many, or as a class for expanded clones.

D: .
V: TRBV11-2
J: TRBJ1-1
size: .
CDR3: CASSLGLNTEAFF
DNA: TGTGCCAGCAGCTTAGGCTTGAACACTGAAGCTTTCTTT

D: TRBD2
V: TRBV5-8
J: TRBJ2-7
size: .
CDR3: CASSRPSSGRASYEQYF
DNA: TGTGCCAGCAGCCGACCCTCTAGCGGGAGGGCCTCCTACGAGCAGTACTTC

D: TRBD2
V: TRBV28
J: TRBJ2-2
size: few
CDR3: CASSFMEREDTGELFF
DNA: TGTGCCAGCAGTTTTATGGAGCGGGAGGACACCGGGGAGCTGTTTTTT

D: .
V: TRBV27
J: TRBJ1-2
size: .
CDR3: CASSSGPHYGYTF
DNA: TGTGCCAGCAGTTCGGGACCGCACTATGGCTACACCTTC

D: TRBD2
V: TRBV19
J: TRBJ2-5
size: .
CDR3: CASSIFASGNRETQYF
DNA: TGTGCCAGTAGTATCTTCGCTAGCGGGAACCGGGAGACCCAGTACTTC

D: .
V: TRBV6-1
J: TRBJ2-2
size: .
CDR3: CASSEKVETGELFF
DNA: TGTGCCAGCAGTGAAAAGGTAGAGACCGGGGAGCTGTTTTTT

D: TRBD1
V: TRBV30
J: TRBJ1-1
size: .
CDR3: CAWQQGIFPTEAFF
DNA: TGTGCCTGGCAACAGGGGATTTTCCCCACTGAAGCTTTCTTT

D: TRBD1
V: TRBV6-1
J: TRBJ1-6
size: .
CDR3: CASSEVQGRNSPLHF
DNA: TGTGCCAGCAGTGAGGTACAGGGGCGTAATTCACCCCTCCACTTT

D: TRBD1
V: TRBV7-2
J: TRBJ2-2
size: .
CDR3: CASSIGTGANTGELFF
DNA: TGTGCCAGCAGCATTGGGACAGGGGCGAACACCGGGGAGCTGTTTTTT

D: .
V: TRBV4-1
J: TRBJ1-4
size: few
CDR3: CASSPRDPKGEKLFF
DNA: TGCGCCAGCAGCCCGCGGGACCCCAAGGGGGAAAAACTGTTTTTT

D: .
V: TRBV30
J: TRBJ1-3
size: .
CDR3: CAWSGPLSGNTIYF
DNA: TGTGCCTGGAGTGGCCCTCTCTCTGGAAACACCATATATTTT

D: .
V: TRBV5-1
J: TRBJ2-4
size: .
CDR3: CASSFGQPKNIQYF
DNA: TGCGCCAGCAGCTTCGGACAGCCCAAAAACATTCAGTACTTC

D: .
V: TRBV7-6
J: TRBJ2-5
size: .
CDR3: CASSSYQETQYF
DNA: TGTGCCAGCAGCTCGTACCAAGAGACCCAGTACTTC

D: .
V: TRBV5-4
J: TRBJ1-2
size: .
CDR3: CASSSKDSPYGYTF
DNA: TGTGCCAGCAGCTCTAAGGACAGCCCCTATGGCTACACCTTC

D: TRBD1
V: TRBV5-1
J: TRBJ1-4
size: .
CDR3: CASSTTGPSEKLFF
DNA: TGCGCCAGCAGCACGACAGGGCCTTCTGAAAAACTGTTTTTT

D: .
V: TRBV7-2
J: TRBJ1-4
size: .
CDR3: CASSLGVGTNEKLFF
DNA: TGTGCCAGCAGCTTAGGAGTGGGAACTAATGAAAAACTGTTTTTT

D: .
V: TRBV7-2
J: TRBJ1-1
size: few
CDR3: CASSSVRGSTEAFF
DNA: TGTGCCAGCAGCTCAGTGAGGGGTAGCACTGAAGCTTTCTTT

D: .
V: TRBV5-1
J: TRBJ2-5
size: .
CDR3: CASSLGWETQYF
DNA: TGCGCCAGCAGCTTGGGATGGGAGACCCAGTACTTC

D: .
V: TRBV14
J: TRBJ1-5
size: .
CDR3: CASSPDRNQPQHF
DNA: TGTGCCAGCAGCCCAGACAGGAATCAGCCCCAGCATTTT

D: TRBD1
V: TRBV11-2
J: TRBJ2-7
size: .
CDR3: CASSSQGYRGLYEQYF
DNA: TGTGCCAGCAGCTCTCAAGGGTATAGGGGGCTCTACGAGCAGTACTTC

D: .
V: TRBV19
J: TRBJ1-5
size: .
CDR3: CASSIGRDQPQHF
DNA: TGTGCCAGTAGTATCGGGCGAGATCAGCCCCAGCATTTT

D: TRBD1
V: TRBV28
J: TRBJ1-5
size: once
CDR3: CASSPDRGRSNQPQHF
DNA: TGTGCCAGCAGCCCTGACAGGGGCAGAAGCAATCAGCCCCAGCATTTT

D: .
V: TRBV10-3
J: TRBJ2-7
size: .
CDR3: CAISEAGRGGYEQYF
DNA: TGTGCCATCAGTGAGGCCGGACGAGGTGGTTACGAGCAGTACTTC

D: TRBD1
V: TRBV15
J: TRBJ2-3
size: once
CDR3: CATSRATGADTQYF
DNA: TGTGCCACCAGCAGAGCGACAGGGGCAGATACGCAGTATTTT

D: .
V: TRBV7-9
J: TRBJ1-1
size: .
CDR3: CASSLYLNTEAFF
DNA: TGTGCCAGCAGCTTATATTTGAACACTGAAGCTTTCTTT

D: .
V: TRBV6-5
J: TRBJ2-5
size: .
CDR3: CASSYAGTQETQYF
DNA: TGTGCCAGCAGTTACGCAGGGACCCAAGAGACCCAGTACTTC

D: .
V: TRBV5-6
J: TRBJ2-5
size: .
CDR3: CASRDPRETQYF
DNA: TGTGCCAGCAGGGACCCGAGGGAGACCCAGTACTTC

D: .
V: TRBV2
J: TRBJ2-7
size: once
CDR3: CASSDPRIGSEQYF
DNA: TGTGCCAGCAGTGACCCCAGAATCGGTTCTGAGCAGTACTTC

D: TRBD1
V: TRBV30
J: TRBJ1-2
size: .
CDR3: CAWSGSSQGVDGYTF
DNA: TGTGCCTGGAGTGGATCAAGCCAGGGGGTCGATGGCTACACCTTC

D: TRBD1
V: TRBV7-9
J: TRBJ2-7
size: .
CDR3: CASSLTGADGYEQYF
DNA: TGTGCCAGCAGCCTTACAGGGGCGGACGGGTACGAGCAGTACTTC

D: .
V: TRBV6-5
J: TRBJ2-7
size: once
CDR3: CASSYSNINYEQYF
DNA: TGTGCCAGCAGTTACTCGAACATCAACTACGAGCAGTACTTC

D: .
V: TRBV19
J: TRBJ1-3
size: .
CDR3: CATVPGAAGDTIYF
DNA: TGTGCCACCGTTCCAGGGGCCGCGGGGGACACCATATATTTT

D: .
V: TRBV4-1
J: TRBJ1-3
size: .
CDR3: CASSASGNSGNTIYF
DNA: TGCGCCAGTTCAGCCTCGGGGAACTCTGGAAACACCATATATTTT

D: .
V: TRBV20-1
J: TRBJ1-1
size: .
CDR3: CSARGVSEAFF
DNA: TGCAGTGCTAGAGGGGTCAGTGAAGCTTTCTTT

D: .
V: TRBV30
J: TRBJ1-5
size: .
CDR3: CAWKRQDHSNQPQHF
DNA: TGTGCCTGGAAACGACAGGATCATAGCAATCAGCCCCAGCATTTT

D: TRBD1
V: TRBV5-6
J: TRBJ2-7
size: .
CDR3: CASSLNLDRGLAYEQYF
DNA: TGTGCCAGCAGCCTAAACTTGGACAGGGGACTTGCCTACGAGCAGTACTTC

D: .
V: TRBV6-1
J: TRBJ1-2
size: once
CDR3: CASSEGRGSRVLPGGYTF
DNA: TGTGCCAGCAGTGAAGGTCGTGGGTCCCGGGTTCTTCCGGGAGGCTACACCTTC

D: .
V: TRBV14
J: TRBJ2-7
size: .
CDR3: CASSQDAGMSYEQYF
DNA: TGTGCCAGCAGCCAAGATGCCGGAATGTCCTACGAGCAGTACTTC

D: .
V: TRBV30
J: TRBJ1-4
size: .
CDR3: CAYRRGLTNEKLFF
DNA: TGTGCCTACCGACGGGGACTCACTAATGAAAAACTGTTTTTT

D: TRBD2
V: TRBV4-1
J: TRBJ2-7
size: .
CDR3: CASSQAGGAGYEQYF
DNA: TGCGCCAGCAGCCAAGCGGGAGGGGCTGGCTACGAGCAGTACTTC

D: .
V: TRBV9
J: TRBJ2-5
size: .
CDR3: CASSANLDFQLETQYF
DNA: TGTGCCAGCAGCGCAAATTTGGACTTTCAACTAGAGACCCAGTACTTC

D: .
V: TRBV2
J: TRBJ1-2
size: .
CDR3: CASTLRGTNGYTF
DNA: TGTGCCAGCACCCTCCGAGGGACAAATGGCTACACCTTC

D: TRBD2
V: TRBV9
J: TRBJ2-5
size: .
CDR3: CASSVAAGDLETQYF
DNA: TGTGCCAGCAGCGTAGCAGCGGGAGATCTGGAGACCCAGTACTTC